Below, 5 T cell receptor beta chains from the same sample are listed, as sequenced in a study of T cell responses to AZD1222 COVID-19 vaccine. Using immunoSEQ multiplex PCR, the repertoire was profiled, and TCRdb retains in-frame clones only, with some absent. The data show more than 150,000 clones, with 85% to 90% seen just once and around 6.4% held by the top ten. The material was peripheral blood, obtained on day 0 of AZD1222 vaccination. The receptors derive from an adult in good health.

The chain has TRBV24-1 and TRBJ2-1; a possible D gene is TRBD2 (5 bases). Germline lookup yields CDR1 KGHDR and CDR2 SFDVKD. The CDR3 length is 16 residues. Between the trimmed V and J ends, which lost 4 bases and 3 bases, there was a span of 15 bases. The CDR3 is CATSDPTRGNYNEQFF. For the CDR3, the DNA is TGTGCCACCAGTGACCCAACTAGAGGGAACTACAATGAGCAGTTCTTC.

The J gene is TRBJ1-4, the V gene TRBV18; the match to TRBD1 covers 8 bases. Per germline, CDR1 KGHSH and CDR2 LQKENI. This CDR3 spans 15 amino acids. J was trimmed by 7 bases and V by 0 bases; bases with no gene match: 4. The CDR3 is CASSPPVQGGEKLFF. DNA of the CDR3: TGTGCCAGCTCACCACCGGTACAGGGGGGTGAAAAACTGTTTTTT.

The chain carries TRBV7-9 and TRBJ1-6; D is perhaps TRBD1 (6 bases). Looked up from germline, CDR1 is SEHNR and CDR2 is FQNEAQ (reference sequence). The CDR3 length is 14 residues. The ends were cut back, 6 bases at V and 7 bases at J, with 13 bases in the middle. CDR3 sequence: CASRITGSNSPLHF. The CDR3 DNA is TGTGCCAGCAGAATTACAGGGTCGAATTCACCCCTCCACTTT.

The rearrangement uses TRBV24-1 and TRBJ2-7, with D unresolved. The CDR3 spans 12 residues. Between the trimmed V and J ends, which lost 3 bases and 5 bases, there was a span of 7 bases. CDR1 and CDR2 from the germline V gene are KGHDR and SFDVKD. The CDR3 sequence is CATSDNVHEQYF. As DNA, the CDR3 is TGTGCCACCAGTGATAACGTCCACGAGCAGTACTTC.

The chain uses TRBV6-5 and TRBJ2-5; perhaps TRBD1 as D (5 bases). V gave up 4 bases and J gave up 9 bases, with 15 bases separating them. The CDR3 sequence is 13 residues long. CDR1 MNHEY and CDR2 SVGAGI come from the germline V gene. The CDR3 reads CASSSTRVGPQYF. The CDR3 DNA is TGTGCCAGCAGTTCCACCCGCGTGGGGCCCCAGTACTTC.